This is a list of T cell receptor beta chains from one sample in a study of cytomegalovirus exposure and HLA in healthy donors. Assay used: immunoSEQ multiplex PCR; TCRdb lists only in-frame clones, some missing. The table has over 85,000 clones, roughly 80% seen once. Sequenced input: PBMCs. The receptors were sampled from a female donor in good health and CMV-seronegative. The CDR3 runs from the conserved cysteine through the conserved F or W. D genes are given only for firm matches. Size is stated for part of the rows, as once, few or many counts, or as a class when the clone is expanded.

CDR3nt,CDR3aa,j_gene,v_gene,abundance,d_gene
TGTGCCAGAAGCTTAGCGGGCAGGGGGAGGTACGAGCAGTACTTT,CARSLAGRGRYEQYF,TRBJ2-7,TRBV7-5,.,.
TGTGCCAGCAGTGATCAGCGTAGACTAGCGGCACAAGAGACCCAGTACTTC,CASSDQRRLAAQETQYF,TRBJ2-5,TRBV25-1,once,TRBD2
TGTGCCAGCAGTTTATCACAGGGGCCCTTTGGGCAGGCTTTCTTT,CASSLSQGPFGQAFF,TRBJ1-1,TRBV27,once,TRBD1
TGCGCCAGCAGCCAAGCGAAGCGGGAGTTCGCAGATACGCAGTATTTT,CASSQAKREFADTQYF,TRBJ2-3,TRBV4-1,.,TRBD2
TGTGCCTGTTCGCTCACTACTATCACTGAAGCTTTCTTT,CACSLTTITEAFF,TRBJ1-1,TRBV30,.,.
TGCGCCAGCAGTCTGAGTAAAGGCGGAAGCTCCTACGAGCAGTACTTC,CASSLSKGGSSYEQYF,TRBJ2-7,TRBV5-1,.,.
TGTGCCAGCAGCCAAGACGGCAGGGGGTCTAACTATGGCTACACCTTC,CASSQDGRGSNYGYTF,TRBJ1-2,TRBV14,.,TRBD1
TGTGCCAGCAGTTTACAGGGGCGCACTGAAGCTTTCTTT,CASSLQGRTEAFF,TRBJ1-1,TRBV27,.,.
TGTGCCAGCAGCCCGGGGAAGACCTACAATGAGCAGTTCTTC,CASSPGKTYNEQFF,TRBJ2-1,TRBV5-6,.,.
TGTGCCAGCAGCTTATGGGGACAGGGGGGTGGGGAGCAGTTCTTC,CASSLWGQGGGEQFF,TRBJ2-1,TRBV11-2,.,TRBD1
TGTGCCAGCAGGGGCGGGGGGGAGTACAATGAGCAGTTCTTC,CASRGGGEYNEQFF,TRBJ2-1,TRBV6-6,.,TRBD2
TGTGCCAGCAGTCCTCGACTAGACCGTCATGAGCAGTTCTTC,CASSPRLDRHEQFF,TRBJ2-1,TRBV28,.,.
TGTGCCAGCAGCTTAGGTACAGAGAGTGAGACCCAGTACTTC,CASSLGTESETQYF,TRBJ2-5,TRBV7-2,.,.
TGTGCCAGCACTACGGGACAGTCAAGCTCCTACAATGAGCAGTTCTTC,CASTTGQSSSYNEQFF,TRBJ2-1,TRBV5-4,.,TRBD1
TGTGCCACCAGTCCCCGGGGAGGGGGATCGGGTAATGAGCAGTTCTTC,CATSPRGGGSGNEQFF,TRBJ2-1,TRBV15,.,.
TGTGCCAGCAGCCAAGTGCGGGGGCAAAACGAGCAGTACTTC,CASSQVRGQNEQYF,TRBJ2-7,TRBV16,.,.
TGTGCCAGCAGTGAGGGGGCCCATCAGCCCCAGCATTTT,CASSEGAHQPQHF,TRBJ1-5,TRBV6-1,.,.
TGCGCCAGCAGTGGCCCACGGGACTCAAGGATAGGGGAGCTGTTTTTT,CASSGPRDSRIGELFF,TRBJ2-2,TRBV5-1,.,.
TGTGCCAGCAGCCCCGGACCATGGACAGGCACCTACAATGAGCAGTTCTTC,CASSPGPWTGTYNEQFF,TRBJ2-1,TRBV9,.,TRBD1
TGTGCCAGCAGTTTAGGGGGGGCTAGCGGGAGAAATGAGCAGTTCTTC,CASSLGGASGRNEQFF,TRBJ2-1,TRBV28,.,TRBD2
TGTGCCAGTATACAGGGGGGCTCTGGGGCCAACGTCCTGACTTTC,CASIQGGSGANVLTF,TRBJ2-6,TRBV19,.,TRBD1
TGTGCCAGTAGTCTTCAGGGGAGCGCTGAAGCTTTCTTT,CASSLQGSAEAFF,TRBJ1-1,TRBV19,once,.
TGTGCCAGCAGGGGTCGGGGGGGGGAAGATTCGGGCTACACCTTC,CASRGRGGEDSGYTF,TRBJ1-2,TRBV6-1,.,.
TGTGCCAGCAGGGGGCCAGCCGGGGAGCTGTTTTTT,CASRGPAGELFF,TRBJ2-2,TRBV9,.,.
TGTGCCAGCAGTGGAACCCGACAGGGGAATTCACCCCTCCACTTT,CASSGTRQGNSPLHF,TRBJ1-6,TRBV2,.,TRBD1
TGTGCCAGCAGCTTAGCGGGCCGGATATTCCCTATCGGCTACACCTTC,CASSLAGRIFPIGYTF,TRBJ1-2,TRBV7-8,once,.
TGCGCCAGCAGCTTGGGGGACTTACAGAGCAATCAGCCCCAGCATTTT,CASSLGDLQSNQPQHF,TRBJ1-5,TRBV5-1,.,.
TGTGCCAGCAGTGAATACGTACGGACTAGCGAAATCCAAGAGACCCAGTACTTC,CASSEYVRTSEIQETQYF,TRBJ2-5,TRBV2,few,TRBD2
TGTGCCAGCAGCGTAGCGCGGGATAACTATGGCTACACCTTC,CASSVARDNYGYTF,TRBJ1-2,TRBV9,once,.
TGTGCCAGCAGCGCCCCCGGGACTAGCTATCGGACCAGCTCCTACAATGAGCAGTTCTTC,CASSAPGTSYRTSSYNEQFF,TRBJ2-1,TRBV21-1,.,.
TGCAGCGTTGAACAGGGAGAGACCCAGTACTTC,CSVEQGETQYF,TRBJ2-5,TRBV29-1,.,.
TGTGCCAGTCACCCGGGTCCCCTTGAGGGAAACACCATATATTTT,CASHPGPLEGNTIYF,TRBJ1-3,TRBV28,.,.
TGTGCCAGCAGCTTAGGACAGATGAACACTGAAGCTTTCTTT,CASSLGQMNTEAFF,TRBJ1-1,TRBV6-1,few,.
TGTGCCAGCAGCTTAGACAGGGGGTTTTCTAACTATGGCTACACCTTC,CASSLDRGFSNYGYTF,TRBJ1-2,TRBV7-8,.,TRBD1
TGTGCCAGTAGTATAACGGGGTATATCACAGATACGCAGTATTTT,CASSITGYITDTQYF,TRBJ2-3,TRBV19,.,.
TGTGCCAGCAGCTCCTCGACAGGGAAAAACTATGGCTACACCTTC,CASSSSTGKNYGYTF,TRBJ1-2,TRBV11-2,.,TRBD1
TGTGCCAGCAGTTACTCCCAGGGAGGCTCCACAGATACGCAGTATTTT,CASSYSQGGSTDTQYF,TRBJ2-3,TRBV6-5,.,.
TGCGCCAGCAGCTTTGCCGGGAGCTCCTACGAGCAGTACTTC,CASSFAGSSYEQYF,TRBJ2-7,TRBV5-1,few,.
TGCGCCAGCAGCCATTGGACTGACCAGCCCCAGCATTTT,CASSHWTDQPQHF,TRBJ1-5,TRBV4-1,.,.
TGTGCCAGCAGCTCGAGGGCCGGGACAGGCGGTTATGGCTACACCTTC,CASSSRAGTGGYGYTF,TRBJ1-2,TRBV5-4,few,TRBD1
TGCAGTGCTAACGAGGCTTTCTTT,CSANEAFF,TRBJ1-1,TRBV20-1,.,.
TGTGCCAGCAGCCCGGTCGCCGGGACTAGCGGATACAATGAGCAGTTCTTC,CASSPVAGTSGYNEQFF,TRBJ2-1,TRBV14,.,TRBD2
TGCGCCAGCAGCCAAGATTGGTTAGGGGGTGAAAAACTGTTTTTT,CASSQDWLGGEKLFF,TRBJ1-4,TRBV4-3,.,.
TGTGCCAGCAGCCTGGGGCGCGTCCAGAACACTGAAGCTTTCTTT,CASSLGRVQNTEAFF,TRBJ1-1,TRBV7-8,.,.
TGTGCCAGCAGCCCTGCCCTAGGAGGGGTCAATTCACCCCTCCACTTT,CASSPALGGVNSPLHF,TRBJ1-6,TRBV5-4,.,.